The 28 T cell receptor beta chains in this list originate from one sample, sequenced in a study of blood T cell repertoires in COVID-19 (TCRdb year 2020). Library method: the immunoSEQ multiplex PCR assay. The table was pulled from immuneACCESS by TCRdb, which kept in-frame rearrangements only. Such tables lose some clones; where checked, under half of the loss comes from unresolved V genes, and the rest has no known cause. This sample comprises about 160,000 clones, around four fifths of them detected only once. The ten largest clones add up to approximately 4% of the sample. Sequenced input: PBMCs or T cells enriched from blood (not recorded which). The receptors were gathered from a woman aged 45-59 years who had recovered from COVID-19.

The rearrangement uses TRBV4-1 and TRBJ1-3; TRBD1 aligns across 9 bases. CDR1 MGHRA and CDR2 YSYEKL come from the germline V gene. The CDR3 has 15 residues. The ends lost 5 bases at V and 0 bases at J; junction bases unmatched: 2. CDR3 sequence reads: CASSETGGSGNTIYF. The CDR3 nucleotides read TGCGCCAGCAGCGAGACAGGGGGCTCTGGAAACACCATATATTTT.

This chain connects TRBV4-1 to TRBJ2-2; perhaps TRBD1 as D (6 bases). Between the trimmed V and J ends, which lost 2 bases and 6 bases, there was a span of 16 bases. The length of the CDR3 is 16 residues. Germline CDR1 reads MGHRA; CDR2 reads YSYEKL. DNA for the CDR3: TGCGCCAGCAGCCAACCACTGGGGCAGGGGTCCGGGGAGCTGTTTTTT. It translates to CASSQPLGQGSGELFF.

The genes are TRBV13 and TRBJ1-3; 9 nucleotides agree with TRBD1. The CDR3 is made up of 17 amino acids. The trim removed 0 bases at V and 2 bases at J, leaving 5 bases unmatched. CDR1 PRHDT and CDR2 FYEKMQ come from the germline V gene (reference sequence). This CDR3 is CASSLGDRGSTGNTIYF. CDR3 nucleotide sequence: TGTGCCAGCAGCTTAGGGGACAGGGGATCGACTGGAAACACCATATATTTT.

The chain carries TRBV5-6 and TRBJ2-3; a possible D gene is TRBD2 (5 bases). The CDR3 spans 14 residues. V was pared by 4 bases and J by 0 bases, with 9 bases between. CDR1 is SGHDT, CDR2 YYEEEE, per germline. CDR3 sequence reads: CASSPASSTDTQYF. The CDR3 DNA reads TGTGCCAGCAGCCCAGCTAGCAGCACAGATACGCAGTATTTT.

The chain links TRBV27 to TRBJ2-3, with D perhaps TRBD2 (6 bases). There are 14 residues in the CDR3. V lost 6 bases to trimming and J lost 8 bases, with 18 bases between them. The germline CDR1 and CDR2 sequences are MNHEY and SMNVEV (reference sequence). This CDR3 is CASSLRDSGGTQYF. The CDR3 DNA follows: TGTGCCAGCAGCCTCCGGGACTCTGGAGGTACGCAGTATTTT.

The chain links TRBV28 to TRBJ1-1; a possible D gene is TRBD1 (6 bases). There are 14 residues in the CDR3. Trimming left V 4 bases short and J 5 bases short, with 14 bases between. CDR1 is MDHEN and CDR2 is SYDVKM in the germline V gene. CDR3 nucleotide sequence: TGTGCCAGCAGTTACGACAGGCCCGTAACTGAAGCTTTCTTT. Translating it yields CASSYDRPVTEAFF.

V and J are TRBV7-9 and TRBJ2-7; D perhaps matches TRBD2 (5 bases). Looked up from germline, CDR1 is SEHNR and CDR2 is FQNEAQ (reference sequence). This CDR3 is built from 13 residues. Trimming stripped 5 bases from V and 3 bases from J, with 11 bases between. The CDR3 sequence is CASSPGEHYEQYV. Written as DNA, the CDR3 is TGTGCCAGCAGCCCCGGGGAACACTACGAGCAGTACGTC.

A few counts support this clone. This chain joins TRBV7-9 and TRBJ1-6, with 7 nucleotides matching TRBD1. The CDR3 consists of 16 residues. From germline, CDR1 is SEHNR and CDR2 FQNEAQ (reference sequence). Trimming removed 8 bases from V and 8 bases from J; junction bases left unmatched: 15. CDR3: CASFRGSAGSDSPLHF. CDR3 nucleotides: TGTGCCAGCTTCAGGGGGTCCGCAGGGTCGGATTCACCCCTCCACTTT.

The chain combines TRBV7-8 with TRBJ1-2; no definite D call. From germline, CDR1 is SGHVS and CDR2 FQNEAQ. With 4 bases removed from V and 8 bases from J, the gap between germline ends came to 14 bases. The CDR3 is 13 residues long. The CDR3 reads CASSSFRSKGYTF. The DNA of the CDR3 is TGTGCCAGCAGCTCCTTCAGGTCAAAAGGCTACACCTTC.

The V and J genes are TRBV5-1 and TRBJ1-2; D might be TRBD1 (6 bases). Looked up from germline, CDR1 is SGHRS and CDR2 is YFSETQ. The V gene lost 4 bases and the J gene lost 1 base, with 8 bases spanning the gap. The CDR3 runs to 13 residues. This chain's CDR3 is CASSRTDNYGYTF. Written as DNA, the CDR3 is TGCGCCAGCAGCCGGACAGATAACTATGGCTACACCTTC.

V gene TRBV3-1 (or the pseudogene TRBV3-2) combines with J gene TRBJ1-6, with unresolved D. Per the germline V gene, CDR1 is LGHDT and CDR2 is YNNKEL (reference sequence). This CDR3 contains 14 residues. V lost 7 bases and J lost 7, with 14 bases in between. The DNA for the CDR3 is TGTGCCAGCAACTTAGGACGGGGAAATTCACCCCTCCACTTT. This gives the protein CASNLGRGNSPLHF.

The chain employs TRBV9 and TRBJ1-2, with a possible D match to TRBD1 (5 bases). In germline, CDR1 is SGDLS, CDR2 YYNGEE. The CDR3 consists of 14 residues. V was pared by 0 bases and J by 10 bases, with 16 bases between. Here the CDR3 reads CASSVDVQAFDYTF. The CDR3 region has the DNA TGTGCCAGCAGCGTAGATGTACAGGCCTTTGACTACACCTTC.

This sequence joins TRBV19 and TRBJ2-5, with 9 positions matching TRBD2. The V segment lost 0 bases and the J segment 7 bases; nucleotides outside the gene matches: 6. Germline values: CDR1 LNHDA, CDR2 SQIVND (reference sequence). The CDR3 runs 15 residues. In DNA form, the CDR3 reads TGTGCCAGTAGTATAGATGGGGGGACTAGCCGGACCCAGTACTTC. It yields the protein CASSIDGGTSRTQYF. Based on the CDR3 plus reference TRBV19 and TRBJ2-5, the full variable domain is DGGITQSPKYLFRKEGQNVTLSCEQNLNHDAMYWYRQDPGQGLRLIYYSQIVNDFQKGDIAEGYSVSREKKESFPLTVTSAQKNPTAFYLCASSIDGGTSRTQYFGPGTRLLVL.

This chain links TRBV5-4 with TRBJ1-2; 11 bases fit TRBD1. This CDR3 has 16 amino acids. J lost 4 bases, V lost 4 bases, and 9 bases had no gene match. Germline V gene sequence: CDR1 SGHNT, CDR2 YYREEE (reference sequence). The CDR3 DNA sequence: TGTGCCAGCAGCCCCCCTAGGACAGGGGGCGGCTATGGCTACACCTTC. It encodes CASSPPRTGGGYGYTF.

This clone has just a few counts. The rearrangement links TRBV5-6 to TRBJ2-2, with a possible D match to TRBD2 (6 bases). The V gene's germline CDR1 is SGHDT and CDR2 YYEEEE. The CDR3 extends over 18 amino acids. The V end was cut by 3 bases, the J end by 5 bases, with 23 bases between. Here the CDR3 DNA reads TGTGCCAGCAGCTCCAACCTACTCAGGGAGGTATGGACCGGGGAGCTGTTTTTT. Amino acid sequence: CASSSNLLREVWTGELFF.

The rearrangement uses TRBV7-2 and TRBJ1-4; a possible D gene is TRBD1 (5 bases). The CDR3 sequence is 13 residues long. V shed 6 bases and J shed 8 bases, with 13 bases lying between them. CDR1 is SGHTA, CDR2 FQGNSA, per germline. This CDR3 reads CASSRGGTEKLFF. The CDR3 DNA reads TGTGCCAGCAGTAGAGGAGGGACCGAAAAACTGTTTTTT. The whole variable domain, remainder taken from reference TRBV7-2 and TRBJ1-4, is GAGVSQSPSNKVTEKGKDVELRCDPISGHTALYWYRQSLGQGLEFLIYFQGNSAPDKSGLPSDRFSAERTGGSVSTLTIQRTQQEDSAVYLCASSRGGTEKLFFGSGTQLSVL.

V gene TRBV2 combines with J gene TRBJ2-3; 9 bases align to TRBD2. The CDR3 runs 14 residues. The germline V gene has CDR1 SNHLY and CDR2 FYNNEI. Trimming took 7 bases from V and 4 from J; bases not matched to a gene: 6. This chain's CDR3 is CASKGGGAPDTQYF. The CDR3 bases are TGTGCCAGCAAGGGCGGGGGGGCCCCAGATACGCAGTATTTT.

The V gene is TRBV9, the J gene TRBJ1-3; D remains ambiguous. CDR1 SGDLS and CDR2 YYNGEE come from the germline V gene. V was clipped by 4 bases and J by 4 bases, with 6 bases between them. This CDR3 comprises 12 residues. The CDR3 loop is CASSLAGNTIYF. For the CDR3, the DNA is TGTGCCAGCAGCCTGGCCGGAAACACCATATATTTT.

The chain combines TRBV7-9 with TRBJ2-1; D might be TRBD2 (7 bases). Germline CDR1 reads SEHNR; CDR2 reads FQNEAQ (reference sequence). The CDR3 has 16 residues. V lost 3 bases and J lost 12, with 24 bases in between. The CDR3 sequence: CASSFPGGFGSYGQFF. The DNA of the CDR3 is TGTGCCAGCAGCTTCCCGGGGGGCTTCGGGTCTTACGGGCAGTTCTTC.

The chain combines TRBV7-3 with TRBJ2-1; 14 positions match TRBD2. V lost 6 bases, J lost 12 bases, and 10 bases stayed unmatched. Germline CDR1 reads SGHTA; CDR2 reads FQGTGA. This CDR3 has 15 residues. The CDR3 sequence: CASRPGTSGRPRQFF. The DNA of the CDR3 is TGTGCCAGCAGGCCCGGGACTAGCGGGAGACCTCGGCAGTTCTTC. Variable domain in full (rest from reference TRBV7-3 and TRBJ2-1): GAGVSQTPSNKVTEKGKYVELRCDPISGHTALYWYRQSLGQGPEFLIYFQGTGAADDSGLPNDRFFAVRPEGSVSTLKIQRTERGDSAVYLCASRPGTSGRPRQFFGPGTRLTVL.

This chain joins TRBV11-3 and TRBJ2-7, with TRBD2 matching 8 bases. Germline V CDR1 and CDR2: SGHNT, YENEEA. Trimming cost V 4 bases and J 5 bases; bases outside gene matches: 7. The CDR3 is made up of 14 amino acids. CDR3 sequence (DNA): TGTGCCAGCAGCTCCCGGACTAGCATCCACGAGCAGTACGTC. Translated: CASSSRTSIHEQYV.

This chain connects TRBV3-1 (or the pseudogene TRBV3-2) to TRBJ1-1, with D possibly being TRBD1 (6 bases). Trimming took 1 base from V and 5 from J, leaving 11 bases between them. Germline V gene sequence: CDR1 LGHDT, CDR2 YNNKEL (reference sequence). This CDR3 is built from 14 residues. The CDR3 coding sequence is TGTGCCAGCAGCCAAGGACAGGCAAGGACTGAAGCTTTCTTT. Amino acids: CASSQGQARTEAFF.

This clone was seen just once. This chain joins TRBV13 and TRBJ1-1, with 7 bases lining up with TRBD1. CDR1 PRHDT and CDR2 FYEKMQ come from the germline V gene (reference sequence). J lost 2 bases, V lost 8 bases, and 11 bases had no gene match. This CDR3 is 15 amino acids long. The DNA of the CDR3 is TGTGCCAGCTTACAGCAGGGGGGCGGTAACACTGAAGCTTTCTTT. This codes for CASLQQGGGNTEAFF. Full variable domain (outside the CDR3, taken from reference TRBV13 and TRBJ1-1): AAGVIQSPRHLIKEKRETATLKCYPIPRHDTVYWYQQGPGQDPQFLISFYEKMQSDKGSIPDRFSAQQFSDYHSELNMSSLELGDSALYFCASLQQGGGNTEAFFGQGTRLTVV.

The rearrangement joins TRBV10-1 to TRBJ1-1, with D unclear. With 6 bases removed from V and 1 base from J, the gap between germline ends came to 9 bases. The CDR3 covers 13 residues. Germline V lookup: CDR1 WNHNN, CDR2 SYGVQD (reference sequence). The chain's CDR3 is CASRQNSNTEAFF. DNA for the CDR3: TGCGCCAGCAGACAGAATTCGAACACTGAAGCTTTCTTT.

This clone is a singleton in its sample. This sequence joins TRBV12-3 or TRBV12-4 and TRBJ1-1; possibly TRBD1 for D (5 bases). Trimming cost V 8 bases and J 11 bases, with 15 bases left between them. The CDR3 has 11 residues. CDR3 loop: CASSHVTGAFF. The DNA of the CDR3 is TGTGCCAGCTCTCACGTCACAGGCGCTTTCTTT.

The V and J genes are TRBV25-1 and TRBJ1-1; D possibly corresponds to TRBD1 (5 bases). Germline V gene data show CDR1 as MGHDK and CDR2 as SYGVNS. The CDR3 has 14 amino acids. The V gene lost 3 bases and the J gene lost 0 bases, with 8 bases spanning the gap. In nucleotides, the CDR3 is TGTGCCAGCAGTGAGGCGGGGGTGAACACTGAAGCTTTCTTT. This gives the protein CASSEAGVNTEAFF.

The chain is built from TRBV30 and TRBJ1-6, with no clear D. CDR1 GTSNPN and CDR2 SVGIG come from the germline V gene (reference sequence). Trimming shortened V by 3 bases and J by 0 bases, and 9 bases separated the two germline ends. The CDR3 runs to 15 residues. CDR3 nucleotide sequence: TGTGCCTGGAGCGAGGCCAGCTCCTATAATTCACCCCTCCACTTT. Its translation: CAWSEASSYNSPLHF. The whole variable domain, filled in from reference TRBV30 and TRBJ1-6, reads SQTIHQWPATLVQPVGSPLSLECTVEGTSNPNLYWYRQAAGRGLQLLFYSVGIGQISSEVPQNLSASRPQDRQFILSSKKLLLSDSGFYLCAWSEASSYNSPLHFGNGTRLTVT.

V usage is TRBV27 and J usage is TRBJ2-5, with TRBD1 identical over 7 bases. From germline, CDR1 is MNHEY and CDR2 SMNVEV (reference sequence). Trimming cost V 7 bases and J 7 bases; bases outside gene matches: 6. This CDR3 is built from 12 residues. CDR3: CASKGGLGTQYF. CDR3 nucleotides: TGTGCCAGCAAAGGGGGCCTCGGGACCCAGTACTTC.